This T cell receptor (beta chain) stems from a study of spatial heterogeneity in lung cancer. The overall study: Detected sequences consistently included more beta-chain ones than alpha-chain ones. As counted in raw reads, each unique TCR and UMI combination appeared more than ten times on average.

The sample holds a few counts of this clonotype. The germline V and J ends were trimmed by 0 bases and 8 bases, with 11 bases remaining between them. Germline loops: CDR1 SGHAT, CDR2 FQNNGV. The CDR3 contains 14 residues. Stated time point: sample taken at primary tumor resection. Unsorted whole RNA from tumor, nontumor lung or frozen PBMC underwent sequencing. Patients with untreated early-stage non-small cell lung cancer, numbering around 72, were the donors. The study tagged each TCR cDNA molecule with a unique molecular identifier. TCRdb reanalysed the 5' RACE reads using MiXCR and keeps one entry per CDR3 protein. The sample includes roughly 75,000 distinct CDR3 sequences, about an eighth of them seen just once.

This sequence joins TRBV11-2 and TRBJ2-1; perhaps TRBD1 as D (6 bases). This specimen consisted of PBMCs, obtained at surgery. This TCR derives from a male donor with early-stage non-small cell lung cancer. CDR3 nucleotide sequence: TGTGCCAGCAGCTTAGATGGGGGCAGCGATGAGCAGTTCTTC. It specifies CASSLDGGSDEQFF.